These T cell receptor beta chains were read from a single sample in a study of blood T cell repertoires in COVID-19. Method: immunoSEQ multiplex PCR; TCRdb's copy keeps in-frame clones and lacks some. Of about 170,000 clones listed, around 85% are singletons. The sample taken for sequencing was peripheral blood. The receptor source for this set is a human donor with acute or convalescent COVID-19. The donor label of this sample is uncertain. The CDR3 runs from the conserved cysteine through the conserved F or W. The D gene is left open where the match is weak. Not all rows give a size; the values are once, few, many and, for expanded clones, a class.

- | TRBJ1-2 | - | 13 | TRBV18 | TGTGCCAGCTCACCAGGCAGGGACTATGGCTACACCTTC | CASSPGRDYGYTF
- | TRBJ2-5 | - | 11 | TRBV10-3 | TGTGCCATCAGTGAGCGAGAGACCCAGTACTTC | CAISERETQYF
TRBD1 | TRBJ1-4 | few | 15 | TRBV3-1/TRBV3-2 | TGTGCCAGCAGCCGCGGACAGGGCCGAAATGAAAAACTGTTTTTT | CASSRGQGRNEKLFF
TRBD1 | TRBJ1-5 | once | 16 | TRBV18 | TGTGCCAGCTCACAACTAGGACAGGGTAGCAATCAGCCCCAGCATTTT | CASSQLGQGSNQPQHF
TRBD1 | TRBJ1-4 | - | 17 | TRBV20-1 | TGCAGTGCTAGTCCTTACAGCGCAGGGGGCACTAATGAAAAACTGTTTTTT | CSASPYSAGGTNEKLFF
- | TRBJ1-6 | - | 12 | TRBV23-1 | TGCGCCCCCAAAGGGGGGGACTCACCCCTCCACTTT | CAPKGGDSPLHF
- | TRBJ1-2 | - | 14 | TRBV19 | TGTGCCAGTAGTCCTACAGGGACCGCCTATGGCTACACCTTC | CASSPTGTAYGYTF
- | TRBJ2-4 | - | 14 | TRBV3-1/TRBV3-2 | TGTGCCAGCAGCCATTTGGAGGGGAAAAACATTCAGTACTTC | CASSHLEGKNIQYF
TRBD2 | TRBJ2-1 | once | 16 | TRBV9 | TGTGCCAGCAGCGAGAGCCCGGGACTAGCGAAAAATGAGCAGTTCTTC | CASSESPGLAKNEQFF
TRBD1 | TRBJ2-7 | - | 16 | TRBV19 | TGTGCCAGTAGCGACCCGGGACAGGGTTACTCCTACGAGCAGTACTTC | CASSDPGQGYSYEQYF
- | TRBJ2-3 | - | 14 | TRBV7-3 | TGTGCCAGCAGCTTAGAAGGCGGATTTTTGGCGCAGTATTTT | CASSLEGGFLAQYF
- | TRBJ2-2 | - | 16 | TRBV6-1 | TGTGCCAGCAGTGGCCCAGGTACAGGGAACACCGGGGAGCTGTTTTTT | CASSGPGTGNTGELFF
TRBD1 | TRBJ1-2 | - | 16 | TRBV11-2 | TGTGCCAGCAGCTTATCCGGGACAGGCCTGCTGAATGGCTACACCTTC | CASSLSGTGLLNGYTF
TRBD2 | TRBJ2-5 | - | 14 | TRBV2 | TGTGCCAGCAGTGTGCGGGGGGGCAGGGAGACCCAGTACTTC | CASSVRGGRETQYF
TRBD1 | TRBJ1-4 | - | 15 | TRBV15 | TGTGCCTCGTCCCACAGGGGCGTGGGGGGTGAAAAACTGTTTTTT | CASSHRGVGGEKLFF
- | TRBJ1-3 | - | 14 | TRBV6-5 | TGTGCCAGCATCGCCTCCGGGACTCCTGACACCATATATTTT | CASIASGTPDTIYF